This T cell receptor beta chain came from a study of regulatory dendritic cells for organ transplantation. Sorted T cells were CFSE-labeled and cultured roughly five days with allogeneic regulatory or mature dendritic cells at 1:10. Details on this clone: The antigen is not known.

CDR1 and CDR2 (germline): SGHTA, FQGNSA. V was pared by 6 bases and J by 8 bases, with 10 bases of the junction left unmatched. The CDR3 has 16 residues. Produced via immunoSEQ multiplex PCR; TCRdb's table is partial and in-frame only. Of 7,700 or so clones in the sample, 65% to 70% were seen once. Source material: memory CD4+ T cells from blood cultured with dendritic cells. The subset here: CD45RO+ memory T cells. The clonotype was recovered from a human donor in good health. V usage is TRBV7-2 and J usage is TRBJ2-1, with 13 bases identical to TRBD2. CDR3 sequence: CASSQDTSGGAYEQFF. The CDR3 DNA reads TGTGCCAGCAGTCAAGATACTAGCGGGGGGGCCTATGAGCAGTTCTTC.